A single TCR beta chain is shown here with its context. The data were taken from a study of blood T cell repertoires in COVID-19. Generated by immunoSEQ multiplex PCR, the TCRdb table keeps only in-frame clones and is missing some. The sample includes fewer than 500,000 clones, 70% to 90% of them seen just once. The CDR3 length is 13 residues. Trimming took off 7 bases at V and 6 bases at J, with 15 bases between the two ends. From germline, CDR1 is ENHRY and CDR2 SYGVKD. This clonotype was sampled from a woman in her thirties with active or convalescent COVID-19. The gene calls are TRBV10-3 and TRBJ1-1; perhaps TRBD1 as D (6 bases). Sequencing was done on a sample of peripheral blood. The DNA of the CDR3 is TGTGCCATCACCACGGACAGTGGGCCTGAAGCTTTCTTT. As protein: CAITTDSGPEAFF.